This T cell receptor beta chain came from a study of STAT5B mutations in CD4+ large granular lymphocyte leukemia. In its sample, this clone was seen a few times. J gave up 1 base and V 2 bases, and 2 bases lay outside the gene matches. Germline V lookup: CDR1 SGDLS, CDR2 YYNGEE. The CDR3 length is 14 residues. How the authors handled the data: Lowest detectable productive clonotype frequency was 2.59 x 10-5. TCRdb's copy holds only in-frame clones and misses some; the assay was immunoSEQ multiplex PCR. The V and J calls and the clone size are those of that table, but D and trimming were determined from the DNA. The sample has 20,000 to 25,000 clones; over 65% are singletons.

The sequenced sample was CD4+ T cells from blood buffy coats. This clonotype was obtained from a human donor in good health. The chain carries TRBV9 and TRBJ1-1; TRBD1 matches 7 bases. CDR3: CASSVQGGNTEAFF. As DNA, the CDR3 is TGTGCCAGCAGCGTGCAGGGGGGGAACACTGAAGCTTTCTTT.